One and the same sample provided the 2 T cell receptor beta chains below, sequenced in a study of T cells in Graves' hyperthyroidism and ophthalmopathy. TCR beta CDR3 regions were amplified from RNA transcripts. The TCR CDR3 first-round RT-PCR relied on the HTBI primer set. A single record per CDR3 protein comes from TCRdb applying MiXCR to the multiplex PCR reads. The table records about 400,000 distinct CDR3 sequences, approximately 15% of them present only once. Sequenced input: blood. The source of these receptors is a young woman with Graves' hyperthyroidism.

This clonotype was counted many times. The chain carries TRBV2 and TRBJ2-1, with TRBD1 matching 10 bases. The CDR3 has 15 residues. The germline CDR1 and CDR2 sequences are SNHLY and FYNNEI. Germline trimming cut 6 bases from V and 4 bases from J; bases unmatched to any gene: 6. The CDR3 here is CASREPGQGYNEQFF. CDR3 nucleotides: TGTGCCAGCAGGGAACCGGGACAGGGGTACAATGAGCAGTTCTTC.

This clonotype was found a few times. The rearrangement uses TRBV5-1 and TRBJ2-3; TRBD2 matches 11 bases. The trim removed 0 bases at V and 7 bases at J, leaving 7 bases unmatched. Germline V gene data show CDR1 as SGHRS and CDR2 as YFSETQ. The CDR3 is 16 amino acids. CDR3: CASSLAKTSGSYTQYF. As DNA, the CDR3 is TGCGCCAGCAGCTTGGCCAAAACTAGCGGGAGTTATACGCAGTATTTT.